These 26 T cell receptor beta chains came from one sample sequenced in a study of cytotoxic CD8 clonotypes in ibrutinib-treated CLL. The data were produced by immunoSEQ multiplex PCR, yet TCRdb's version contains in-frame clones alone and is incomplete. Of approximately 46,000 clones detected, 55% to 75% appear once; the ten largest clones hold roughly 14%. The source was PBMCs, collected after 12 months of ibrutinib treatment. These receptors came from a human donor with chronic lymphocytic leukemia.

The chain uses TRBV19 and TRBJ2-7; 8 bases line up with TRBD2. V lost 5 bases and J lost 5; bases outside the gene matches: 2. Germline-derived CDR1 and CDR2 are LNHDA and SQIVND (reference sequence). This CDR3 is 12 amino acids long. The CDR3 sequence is CASSGTRNEQYF. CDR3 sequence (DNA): TGTGCCAGTAGTGGGACTAGGAACGAGCAGTACTTC.

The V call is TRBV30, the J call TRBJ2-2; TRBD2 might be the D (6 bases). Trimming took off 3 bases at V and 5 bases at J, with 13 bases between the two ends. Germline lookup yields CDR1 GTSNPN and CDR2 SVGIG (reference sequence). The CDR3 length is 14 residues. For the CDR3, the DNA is TGTGCCTGGAGAACCGGGAGCGGAACCGGGGAGCTGTTTTTT. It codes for CAWRTGSGTGELFF. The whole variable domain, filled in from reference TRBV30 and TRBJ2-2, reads SQTIHQWPATLVQPVGSPLSLECTVEGTSNPNLYWYRQAAGRGLQLLFYSVGIGQISSEVPQNLSASRPQDRQFILSSKKLLLSDSGFYLCAWRTGSGTGELFFGEGSRLTVL.

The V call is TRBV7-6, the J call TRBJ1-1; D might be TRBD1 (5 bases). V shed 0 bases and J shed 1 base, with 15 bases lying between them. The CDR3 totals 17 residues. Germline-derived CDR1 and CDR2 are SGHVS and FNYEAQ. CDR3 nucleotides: TGTGCCAGCAGCTTAGCCTATAAAAACAGGAAGAACACTGAAGCTTTCTTT. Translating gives CASSLAYKNRKNTEAFF.

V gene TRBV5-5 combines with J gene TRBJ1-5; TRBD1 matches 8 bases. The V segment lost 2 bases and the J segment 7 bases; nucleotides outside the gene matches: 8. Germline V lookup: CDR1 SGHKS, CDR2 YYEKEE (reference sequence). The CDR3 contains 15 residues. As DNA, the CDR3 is TGTGCCAGCAGCTTATCTACAGGGGGGGACCAGCCCCAGCATTTT. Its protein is CASSLSTGGDQPQHF.

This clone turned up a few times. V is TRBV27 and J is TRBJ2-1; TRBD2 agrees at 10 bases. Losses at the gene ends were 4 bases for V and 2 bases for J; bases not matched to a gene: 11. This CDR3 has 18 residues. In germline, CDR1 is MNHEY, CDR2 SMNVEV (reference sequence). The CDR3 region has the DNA TGTGCCAGCAGTTCCCCACATAGCGGGAGGAGCACCTACAATGAGCAGTTCTTC. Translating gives CASSSPHSGRSTYNEQFF.

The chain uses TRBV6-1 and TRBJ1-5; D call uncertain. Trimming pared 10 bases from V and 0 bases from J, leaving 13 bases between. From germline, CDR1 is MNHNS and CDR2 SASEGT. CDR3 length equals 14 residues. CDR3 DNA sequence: TGTGCCACAGAATCGGGGAATAGCAATCAGCCCCAGCATTTT. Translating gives CATESGNSNQPQHF.

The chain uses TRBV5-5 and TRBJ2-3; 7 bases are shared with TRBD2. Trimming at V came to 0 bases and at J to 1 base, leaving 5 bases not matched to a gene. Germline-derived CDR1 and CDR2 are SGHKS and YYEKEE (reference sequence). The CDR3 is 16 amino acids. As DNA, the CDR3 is TGTGCCAGCAGCTTGGGCTCTAGCGGTGGCACAGATACGCAGTATTTT. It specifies CASSLGSSGGTDTQYF.

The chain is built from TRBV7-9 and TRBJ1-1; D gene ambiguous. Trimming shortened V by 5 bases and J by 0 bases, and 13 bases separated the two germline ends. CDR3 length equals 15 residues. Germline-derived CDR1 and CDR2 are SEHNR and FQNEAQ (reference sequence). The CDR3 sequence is CASSPTESLNTEAFF. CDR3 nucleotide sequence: TGTGCCAGCAGCCCGACCGAATCCCTGAACACTGAAGCTTTCTTT.

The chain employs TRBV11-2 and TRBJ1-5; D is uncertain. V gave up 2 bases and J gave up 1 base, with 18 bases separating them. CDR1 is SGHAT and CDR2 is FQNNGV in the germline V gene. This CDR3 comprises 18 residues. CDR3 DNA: TGTGCCAGCAGCTTATGGGGTTTATACCTGAGGAGCAATCAGCCCCAGCATTTT. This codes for CASSLWGLYLRSNQPQHF.

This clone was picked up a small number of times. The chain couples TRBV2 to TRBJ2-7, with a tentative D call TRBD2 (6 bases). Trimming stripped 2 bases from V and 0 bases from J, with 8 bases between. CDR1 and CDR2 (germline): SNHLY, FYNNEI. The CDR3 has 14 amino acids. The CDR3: CASSERGNSYEQYF. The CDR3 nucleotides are TGTGCCAGCAGTGAACGCGGGAACTCCTACGAGCAGTACTTC.

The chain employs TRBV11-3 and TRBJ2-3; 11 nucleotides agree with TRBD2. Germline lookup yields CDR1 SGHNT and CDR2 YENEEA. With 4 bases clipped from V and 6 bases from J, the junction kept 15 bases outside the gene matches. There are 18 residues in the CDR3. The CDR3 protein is CASSYPPPLAGVPDTQYF. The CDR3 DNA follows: TGTGCCAGCAGCTACCCTCCCCCACTAGCGGGGGTCCCGGATACGCAGTATTTT.

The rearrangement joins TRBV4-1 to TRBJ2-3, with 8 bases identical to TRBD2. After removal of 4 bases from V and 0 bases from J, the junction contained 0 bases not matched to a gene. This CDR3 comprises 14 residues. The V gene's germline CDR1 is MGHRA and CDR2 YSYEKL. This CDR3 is CASSPSGSTDTQYF. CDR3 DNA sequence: TGCGCCAGCAGCCCTAGCGGGAGCACAGATACGCAGTATTTT.

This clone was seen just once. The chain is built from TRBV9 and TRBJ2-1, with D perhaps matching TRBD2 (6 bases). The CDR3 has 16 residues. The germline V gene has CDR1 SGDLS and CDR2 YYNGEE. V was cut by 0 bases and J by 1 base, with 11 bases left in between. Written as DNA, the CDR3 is TGTGCCAGCAGCGTAGTTTCTAGCGATTCCTACAATGAGCAGTTCTTC. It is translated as CASSVVSSDSYNEQFF.

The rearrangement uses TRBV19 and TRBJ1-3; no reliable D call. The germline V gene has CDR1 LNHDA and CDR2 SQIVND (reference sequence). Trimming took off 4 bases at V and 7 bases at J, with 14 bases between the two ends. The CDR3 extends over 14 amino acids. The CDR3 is CASSTRGSGNTIYF. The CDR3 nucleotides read TGTGCCAGTAGTACCCGGGGAAGCGGGAACACCATATATTTT.

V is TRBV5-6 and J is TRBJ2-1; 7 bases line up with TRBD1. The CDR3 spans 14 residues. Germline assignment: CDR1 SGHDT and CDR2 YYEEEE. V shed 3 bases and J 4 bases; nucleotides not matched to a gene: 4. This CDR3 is CASSSGQEYNEQFF. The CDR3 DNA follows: TGTGCCAGCAGCTCCGGACAGGAGTACAATGAGCAGTTCTTC.

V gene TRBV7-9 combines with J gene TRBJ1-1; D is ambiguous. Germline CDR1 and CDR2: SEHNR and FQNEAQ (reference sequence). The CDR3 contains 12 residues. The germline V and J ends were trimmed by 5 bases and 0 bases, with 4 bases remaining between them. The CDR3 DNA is TGTGCCAGCAGCGAGATGAACACTGAAGCTTTCTTT. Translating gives CASSEMNTEAFF.

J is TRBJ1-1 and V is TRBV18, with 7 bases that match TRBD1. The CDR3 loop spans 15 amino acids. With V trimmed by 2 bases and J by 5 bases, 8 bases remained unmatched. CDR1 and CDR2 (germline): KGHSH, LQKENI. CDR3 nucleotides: TGTGCCAGCTCACCATCGGACAGGTTAGTTACTGAAGCTTTCTTT. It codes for CASSPSDRLVTEAFF.

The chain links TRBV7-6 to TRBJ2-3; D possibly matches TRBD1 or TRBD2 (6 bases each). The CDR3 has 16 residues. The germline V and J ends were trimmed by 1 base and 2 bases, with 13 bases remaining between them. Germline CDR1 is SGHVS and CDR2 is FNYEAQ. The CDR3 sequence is CASSLGVGGDTDTQYF. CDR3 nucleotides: TGTGCCAGCAGCTTAGGCGTGGGGGGCGACACAGATACGCAGTATTTT.

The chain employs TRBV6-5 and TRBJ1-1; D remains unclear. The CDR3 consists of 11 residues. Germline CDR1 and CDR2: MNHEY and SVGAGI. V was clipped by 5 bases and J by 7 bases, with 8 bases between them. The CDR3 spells CASSLRFEAFF. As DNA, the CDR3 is TGTGCCAGCAGTCTCAGGTTTGAAGCTTTCTTT.

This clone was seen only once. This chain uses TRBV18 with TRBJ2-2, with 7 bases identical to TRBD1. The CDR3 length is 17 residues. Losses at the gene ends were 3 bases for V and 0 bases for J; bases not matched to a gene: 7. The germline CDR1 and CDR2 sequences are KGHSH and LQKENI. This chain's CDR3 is CASSPDRTGANTGELFF. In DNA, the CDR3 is TGTGCCAGCTCACCTGATCGGACAGGCGCGAACACCGGGGAGCTGTTTTTT.

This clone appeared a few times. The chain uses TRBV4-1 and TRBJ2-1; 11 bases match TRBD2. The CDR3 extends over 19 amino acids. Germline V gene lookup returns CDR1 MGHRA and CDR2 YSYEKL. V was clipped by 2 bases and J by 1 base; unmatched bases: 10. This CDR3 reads CASSQLGLAGGSSYNEQFF. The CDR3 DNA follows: TGCGCCAGCAGCCAACTCGGCCTAGCGGGAGGATCATCCTACAATGAGCAGTTCTTC.

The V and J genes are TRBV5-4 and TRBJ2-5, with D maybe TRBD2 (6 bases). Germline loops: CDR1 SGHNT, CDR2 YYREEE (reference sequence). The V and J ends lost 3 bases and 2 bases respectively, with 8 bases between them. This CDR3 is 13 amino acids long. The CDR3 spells CASSSGRQETQYF. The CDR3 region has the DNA TGTGCCAGCAGCTCAGGGAGGCAAGAGACCCAGTACTTC.

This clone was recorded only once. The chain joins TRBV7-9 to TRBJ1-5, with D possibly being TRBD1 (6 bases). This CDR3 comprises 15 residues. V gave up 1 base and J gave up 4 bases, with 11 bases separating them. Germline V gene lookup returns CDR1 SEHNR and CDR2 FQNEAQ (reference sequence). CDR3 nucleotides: TGTGCCAGCAGCTTAGGTCGGGACATAAATCAGCCCCAGCATTTT. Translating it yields CASSLGRDINQPQHF.

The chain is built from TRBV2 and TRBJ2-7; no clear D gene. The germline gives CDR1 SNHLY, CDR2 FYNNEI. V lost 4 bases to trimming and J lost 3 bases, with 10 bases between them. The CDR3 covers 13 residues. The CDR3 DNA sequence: TGTGCCAGCAGTGCGCAGGCGATCTACGAGCAGTACTTC. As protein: CASSAQAIYEQYF.

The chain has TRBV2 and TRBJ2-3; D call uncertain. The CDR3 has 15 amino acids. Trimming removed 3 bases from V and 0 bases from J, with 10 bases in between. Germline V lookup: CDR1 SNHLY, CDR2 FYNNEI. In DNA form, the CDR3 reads TGTGCCAGCAGTGAGTCAGTCTCTAGCACAGATACGCAGTATTTT. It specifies CASSESVSSTDTQYF.

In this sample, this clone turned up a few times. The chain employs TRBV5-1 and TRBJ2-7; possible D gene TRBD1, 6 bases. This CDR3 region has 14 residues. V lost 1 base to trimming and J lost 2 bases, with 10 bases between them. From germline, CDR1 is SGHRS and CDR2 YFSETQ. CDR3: CASSLSQGPYEQYF. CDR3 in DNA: TGCGCCAGCAGCTTGTCACAGGGTCCCTACGAGCAGTACTTC.